Shown below are 30 T cell receptor beta chains from a single sample sequenced in a study of T cells expressing NK-cell markers. Using the 5' RACE reads, TCRdb records one entry per CDR3 protein without DNA. The sample data list roughly 390,000 distinct CDR3 sequences. Sequenced: blood T cells: a sorted CD56 or NKG2C T cell subset, CD4+ or CD8+ T cells, or bulk PBMC T cells (not recorded which). The receptor source for this set is a man aged 18 to 69 in good health.

This chain joins TRBV16 and TRBJ2-3; TCRdb reports TRBD1, a call that lacks DNA to check it against. CDR3 length: 16 residues. Germline V gene lookup returns CDR1 KGHSY and CDR2 FQNENV. The CDR3 spells CASSQLGGLVADTQYF. Variable domain in full (rest from reference TRBV16 and TRBJ2-3): GEEVAQTPKHLVRGEGQKAKLYCAPIKGHSYVFWYQQVLKNEFKFLISFQNENVFDETGMPKERFSAKCLPNSPCSLEIQATKLEDSAVYFCASSQLGGLVADTQYFGPGTRLTVL.

J is TRBJ2-7 and V is TRBV6-2 or TRBV6-3; the D call from TCRdb, TRBD1, cannot be confirmed without DNA. The CDR3 runs 13 residues. Germline V lookup: CDR1 MNHEY, CDR2 SVGEGT. CDR3: CASSYNSGTEQYF.

The V call is TRBV7-3, the J call TRBJ2-1; TCRdb's D call, TRBD1, is unchecked because there is no DNA. CDR3 length: 16 residues. CDR1 and CDR2 (germline): SGHTA, FQGTGA. CDR3: CASSLTPVGGYNEQFF. The whole variable domain, remainder taken from reference TRBV7-3 and TRBJ2-1, is GAGVSQTPSNKVTEKGKYVELRCDPISGHTALYWYRQSLGQGPEFLIYFQGTGAADDSGLPNDRFFAVRPEGSVSTLKIQRTERGDSAVYLCASSLTPVGGYNEQFFGPGTRLTVL.

This sequence joins TRBV11-2 and TRBJ2-5; TCRdb reports TRBD1, a call that lacks DNA to check it against. Per the germline V gene, CDR1 is SGHAT and CDR2 is FQNNGV. This CDR3 contains 18 residues. The CDR3 region is CASSLEHIVRGWRRAQYF.

CDR3 loop: CSVAPLVRGGNYGYTF. The gene calls are TRBV29-1 and TRBJ1-2; the TCRdb call, TRBD1, lacks DNA for checking. CDR3 size: 16 residues. Per the germline V gene, CDR1 is SQVTM and CDR2 is ANQGSEA.

The gene calls are TRBV7-3 and TRBJ2-3; TCRdb gives TRBD1 as the D gene, but with no DNA this cannot be confirmed. The length of the CDR3 is 16 residues. Germline V gives CDR1 SGHTA, CDR2 FQGTGA. CDR3 amino acids: CASSLQGTLSTDTQYF.

The chain uses TRBV11-2 and TRBJ2-3; TCRdb's assignment of TRBD2 cannot be checked, as there is no DNA. Germline CDR1 reads SGHAT; CDR2 reads FQNNGV. This CDR3 comprises 16 residues. The CDR3: CASGIRGESGTDTQYF.

The chain recombines TRBV19 with TRBJ1-2; TCRdb reports TRBD1, a call that lacks DNA to check it against. The CDR3 runs to 15 residues. The V gene's germline CDR1 is LNHDA and CDR2 SQIVND (reference sequence). The CDR3 sequence: CASSVDRVPVGGYTF.

J is TRBJ2-2 and V is TRBV3-1; the D gene TCRdb calls, TRBD1, cannot be checked with no DNA. This CDR3 contains 14 residues. Germline CDR1 reads LGHDT; CDR2 reads YNNKEL (reference sequence). CDR3 sequence reads: CASSQSKGAGELFF. Variable domain in full (rest from reference TRBV3-1 and TRBJ2-2): DTAVSQTPKYLVTQMGNDKSIKCEQNLGHDTMYWYKQDSKKFLKIMFSYNNKELIINETVPNRFSPKSPDKAHLNLHINSLELGDSAVYFCASSQSKGAGELFFGEGSRLTVL.

The chain is built from TRBV13 and TRBJ2-7. Germline V gene data show CDR1 as PRHDT and CDR2 as FYEKMQ (reference sequence). CDR3 size: 14 residues. The CDR3 sequence is CASSSGGPSYEQYF.

The chain has TRBV20-1 and TRBJ2-7; without DNA, the TCRdb call of TRBD1 cannot be checked. The CDR3 runs 14 residues. Germline values: CDR1 DFQATT, CDR2 SNEGSKA (reference sequence). The CDR3 reads CSAGHSRTSYEQYF.

This chain uses TRBV18 with TRBJ2-5; TCRdb designates TRBD1, a call that cannot be tested without DNA. The CDR3 length is 18 residues. Germline assignment: CDR1 KGHSH and CDR2 LQKENI. CDR3 amino acids: CASSPIIGQAPQIETQYF.

This rearrangement joins TRBV5-5 to TRBJ2-1; TCRdb gives TRBD1 as the D gene, but with no DNA this cannot be confirmed. The CDR3 length is 13 residues. Germline-derived CDR1 and CDR2 are SGHKS and YYEKEE (reference sequence). The CDR3 spells CASSHPGAWEQFF.

The chain links TRBV15 to TRBJ1-2; the TCRdb D gene call, TRBD1, has no DNA to confirm it. The CDR3 has 15 residues. The germline gives CDR1 LNHNV, CDR2 YYDKDF (reference sequence). The CDR3 protein is CATRTLLTGSDGYTF.

This chain connects TRBV30 to TRBJ2-3; the D gene TCRdb calls, TRBD2, cannot be checked with no DNA. The CDR3 sequence is 16 residues long. Germline CDR1 is GTSNPN and CDR2 is SVGIG (reference sequence). The CDR3 region is CAWSGGGPLILDTQYF.

The V and J genes are TRBV20-1 and TRBJ2-1. CDR3 length: 16 residues. Looked up from germline, CDR1 is DFQATT and CDR2 is SNEGSKA (reference sequence). Here the CDR3 reads CSAREAYGVSYNEQFF.

This rearrangement joins TRBV29-1 to TRBJ2-7; lacking DNA, the TRBD1 call made by TCRdb goes unchecked. Germline CDR1 is SQVTM and CDR2 is ANQGSEA. The CDR3 runs 14 residues. The CDR3 loop is CSVIPQGLFHEQYF.

The chain has TRBV7-9 and TRBJ1-1; checking the TCRdb D call of TRBD1 is not possible without DNA. CDR3 length: 15 amino acids. Germline CDR1 and CDR2: SEHNR and FQNEAQ (reference sequence). This CDR3 is CASSLVGAGSTEAFF.

The chain recombines TRBV3-1 with TRBJ2-2; TCRdb selects TRBD1, and the lack of DNA leaves this call unchecked. CDR1 and CDR2 from the germline V gene are LGHDT and YNNKEL (reference sequence). The CDR3 consists of 14 residues. CDR3 sequence reads: CASSQGGGPGELFF.

The rearrangement links TRBV4-2 to TRBJ1-2. CDR3 length: 13 amino acids. The germline CDR1 and CDR2 sequences are LGHNA and YNFKEQ. The CDR3 loop is CASSQDKNYGYTF.

The chain's CDR3 is CSVGRGQETQYF. The V call is TRBV29-1, the J call TRBJ2-5; lacking DNA, the TRBD1 call made by TCRdb goes unchecked. The CDR3 runs to 12 residues. CDR1 and CDR2 from the germline V gene are SQVTM and ANQGSEA.

The chain employs TRBV13 and TRBJ2-7; TCRdb reports TRBD1, a call that lacks DNA to check it against. Looked up from germline, CDR1 is PRHDT and CDR2 is FYEKMQ (reference sequence). This CDR3 is 19 amino acids long. CDR3 amino acids: CASSLATAGAADSSYEQYF.

This chain connects TRBV27 to TRBJ2-3; without DNA, the TCRdb call of TRBD2 cannot be checked. Germline V gene data show CDR1 as MNHEY and CDR2 as SMNVEV (reference sequence). This CDR3 is 16 amino acids long. This chain's CDR3 is CASSARLAAGSNTQYF.

The rearrangement joins TRBV20-1 to TRBJ2-5; with no DNA, the TCRdb D assignment of TRBD2 cannot be verified. The V gene's germline CDR1 is DFQATT and CDR2 SNEGSKA (reference sequence). This CDR3 has 14 residues. The CDR3 reads CSADKGLGGKTQYF.

The CDR3 spells CASRASGGPRTFF. V usage is TRBV28 and J usage is TRBJ2-2; TCRdb's D call of TRBD2 is untestable without DNA. CDR1 MDHEN and CDR2 SYDVKM come from the germline V gene. The CDR3 is 13 residues long.

The V and J genes are TRBV21-1 and TRBJ1-5; TCRdb indicates TRBD1, and absent DNA this call remains unverified. TRBV21-1 has pseudogene status. This CDR3 comprises 15 residues. The CDR3 is CASTRFGGGNQPQHF.

J is TRBJ2-4 and V is TRBV20-1; TCRdb designates TRBD1, a call that cannot be tested without DNA. Germline CDR1 is DFQATT and CDR2 is SNEGSKA (reference sequence). The CDR3 length is 13 residues. CDR3 sequence reads: CSANENFEGAQYF.

V and J are TRBV6-5 and TRBJ2-7; TCRdb calls TRBD2, which cannot be checked without DNA. The CDR3 loop spans 14 amino acids. Germline-derived CDR1 and CDR2 are MNHEY and SVGAGI. CDR3 sequence: CASSSPGLTYEQYF.

The chain carries TRBV25-1 and TRBJ1-5. The CDR3 extends over 13 amino acids. CDR1 and CDR2 (germline): MGHDK, SYGVNS. The CDR3 sequence: CASSIPRGQPQHF.

CDR3: CASSDGGSGFSGANVLTF. This chain joins TRBV25-1 and TRBJ2-6. Per germline, CDR1 MGHDK and CDR2 SYGVNS. The CDR3 length is 18 residues.